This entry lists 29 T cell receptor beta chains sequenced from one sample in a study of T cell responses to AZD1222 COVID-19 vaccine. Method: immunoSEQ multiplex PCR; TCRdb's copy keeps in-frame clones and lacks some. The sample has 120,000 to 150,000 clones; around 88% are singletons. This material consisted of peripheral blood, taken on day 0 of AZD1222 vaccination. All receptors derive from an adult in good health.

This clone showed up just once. CDR3 region: CASSSQGMGEQYF. The CDR3 DNA reads as TGTGCCAGCAGCTCCCAGGGAATGGGCGAGCAGTACTTC. V gene TRBV6-5 combines with J gene TRBJ2-7; D is perhaps TRBD1 (5 bases). Germline V CDR1 and CDR2: MNHEY, SVGAGI. Trimming stripped 6 bases from V and 6 bases from J, with 15 bases between. This CDR3 has 13 amino acids.

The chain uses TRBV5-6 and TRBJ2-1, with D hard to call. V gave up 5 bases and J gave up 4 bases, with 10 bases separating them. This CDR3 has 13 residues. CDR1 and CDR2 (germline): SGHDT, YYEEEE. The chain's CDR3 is CASRKTGYNEQFF. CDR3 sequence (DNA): TGTGCCAGCAGAAAGACTGGTTACAATGAGCAGTTCTTC.

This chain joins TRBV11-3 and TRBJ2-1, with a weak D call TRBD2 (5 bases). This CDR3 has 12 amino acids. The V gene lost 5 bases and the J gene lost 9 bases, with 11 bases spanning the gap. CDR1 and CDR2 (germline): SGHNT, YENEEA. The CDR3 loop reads CASSAGLTEQFF. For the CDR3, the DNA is TGTGCCAGCAGCGCCGGACTCACTGAGCAGTTCTTC.

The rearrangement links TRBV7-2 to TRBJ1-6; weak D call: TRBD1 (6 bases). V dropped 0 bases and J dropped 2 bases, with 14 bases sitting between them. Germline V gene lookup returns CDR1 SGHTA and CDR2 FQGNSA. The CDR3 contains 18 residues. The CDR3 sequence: CASSLAGRGKTYNSPLHF. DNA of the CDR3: TGTGCCAGCAGCTTAGCCGGAAGGGGGAAGACCTATAATTCACCCCTCCACTTT. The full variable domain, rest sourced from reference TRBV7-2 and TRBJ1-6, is GAGVSQSPSNKVTEKGKDVELRCDPISGHTALYWYRQSLGQGLEFLIYFQGNSAPDKSGLPSDRFSAERTGGSVSTLTIQRTQQEDSAVYLCASSLAGRGKTYNSPLHFGNGTRLTVT.

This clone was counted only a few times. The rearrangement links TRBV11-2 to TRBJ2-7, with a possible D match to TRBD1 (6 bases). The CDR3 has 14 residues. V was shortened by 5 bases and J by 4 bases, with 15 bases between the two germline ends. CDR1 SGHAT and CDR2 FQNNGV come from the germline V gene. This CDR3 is CASSRTQGPYEQYF. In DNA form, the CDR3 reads TGTGCCAGCAGCCGGACACAGGGCCCTTACGAGCAGTACTTC.

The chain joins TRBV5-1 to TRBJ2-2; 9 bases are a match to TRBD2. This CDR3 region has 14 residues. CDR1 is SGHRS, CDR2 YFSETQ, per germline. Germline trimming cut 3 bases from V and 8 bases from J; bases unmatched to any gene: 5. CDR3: CASSWGLASGELFF. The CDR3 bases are TGCGCCAGCAGCTGGGGACTAGCATCAGGGGAGCTGTTTTTT.

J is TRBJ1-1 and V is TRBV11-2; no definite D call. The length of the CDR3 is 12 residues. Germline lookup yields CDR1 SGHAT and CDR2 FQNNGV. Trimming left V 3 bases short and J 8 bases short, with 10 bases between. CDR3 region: CASSFSPMEAFF. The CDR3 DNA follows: TGTGCCAGCAGCTTTAGCCCTATGGAAGCTTTCTTT.

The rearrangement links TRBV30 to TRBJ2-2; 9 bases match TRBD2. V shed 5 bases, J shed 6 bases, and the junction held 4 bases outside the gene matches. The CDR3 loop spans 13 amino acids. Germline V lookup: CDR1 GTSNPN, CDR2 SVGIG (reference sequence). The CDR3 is CAWGAGGPGELFF. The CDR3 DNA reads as TGTGCCTGGGGAGCGGGAGGCCCCGGGGAGCTGTTTTTT.

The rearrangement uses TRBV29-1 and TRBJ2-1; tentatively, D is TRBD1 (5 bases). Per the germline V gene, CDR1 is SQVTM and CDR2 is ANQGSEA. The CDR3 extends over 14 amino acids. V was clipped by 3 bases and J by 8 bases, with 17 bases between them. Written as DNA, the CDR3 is TGCAGCGTTGAGATGGTTCAGGGAAGCGATGAGCAGTTCTTC. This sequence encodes CSVEMVQGSDEQFF.

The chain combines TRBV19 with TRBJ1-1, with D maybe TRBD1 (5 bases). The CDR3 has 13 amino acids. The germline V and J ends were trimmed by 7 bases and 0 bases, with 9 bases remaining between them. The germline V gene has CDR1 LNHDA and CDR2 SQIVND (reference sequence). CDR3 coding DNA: TGTGCCAGTACAAGACAGTTGAACACTGAAGCTTTCTTT. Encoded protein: CASTRQLNTEAFF.

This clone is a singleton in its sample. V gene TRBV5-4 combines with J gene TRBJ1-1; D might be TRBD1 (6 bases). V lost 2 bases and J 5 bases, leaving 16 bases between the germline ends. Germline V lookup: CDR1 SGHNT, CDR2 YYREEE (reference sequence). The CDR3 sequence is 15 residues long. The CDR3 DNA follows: TGTGCCAGCAGCTTACAGACAGGAGGGGGAACTGAAGCTTTCTTT. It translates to CASSLQTGGGTEAFF.

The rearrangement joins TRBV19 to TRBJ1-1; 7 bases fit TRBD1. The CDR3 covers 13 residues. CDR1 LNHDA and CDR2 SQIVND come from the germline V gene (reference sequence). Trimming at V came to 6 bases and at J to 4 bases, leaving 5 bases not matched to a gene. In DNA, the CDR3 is TGTGCCAGTAGCTATCAGGGGGGCACTGAAGCTTTCTTT. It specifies CASSYQGGTEAFF.

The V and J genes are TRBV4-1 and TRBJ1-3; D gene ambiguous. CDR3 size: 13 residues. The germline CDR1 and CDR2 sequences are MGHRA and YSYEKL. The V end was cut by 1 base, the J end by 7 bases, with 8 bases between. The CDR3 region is CASSQVSLNTIYF. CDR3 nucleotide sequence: TGCGCCAGCAGCCAAGTCTCTTTGAACACCATATATTTT.

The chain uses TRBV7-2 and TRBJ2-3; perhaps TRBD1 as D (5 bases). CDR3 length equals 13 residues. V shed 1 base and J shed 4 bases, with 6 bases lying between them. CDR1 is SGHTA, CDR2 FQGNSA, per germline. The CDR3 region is CASSLGGADTQYF. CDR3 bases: TGTGCCAGCAGCTTAGGGGGCGCAGATACGCAGTATTTT.

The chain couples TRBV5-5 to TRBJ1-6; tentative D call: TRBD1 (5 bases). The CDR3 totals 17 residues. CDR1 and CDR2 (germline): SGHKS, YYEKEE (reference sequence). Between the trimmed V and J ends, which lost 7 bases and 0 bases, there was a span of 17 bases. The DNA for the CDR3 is TGTGCCAGCCATCTCGGACACCGGAGCTCCTATAATTCACCCCTCCACTTT. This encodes CASHLGHRSSYNSPLHF.

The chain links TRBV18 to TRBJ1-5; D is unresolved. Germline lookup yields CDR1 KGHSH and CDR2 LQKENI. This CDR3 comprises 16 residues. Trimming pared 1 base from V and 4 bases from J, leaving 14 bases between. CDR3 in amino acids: CASSPRSTRANQPQHF. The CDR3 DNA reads TGTGCCAGCTCACCACGCTCGACGCGCGCAAATCAGCCCCAGCATTTT.

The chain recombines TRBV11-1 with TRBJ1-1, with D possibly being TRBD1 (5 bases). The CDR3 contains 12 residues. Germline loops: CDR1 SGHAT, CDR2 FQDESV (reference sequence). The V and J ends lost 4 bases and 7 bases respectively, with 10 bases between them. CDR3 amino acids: CASSYERGEAFF. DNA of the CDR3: TGTGCCAGCAGCTACGAGAGGGGTGAAGCTTTCTTT. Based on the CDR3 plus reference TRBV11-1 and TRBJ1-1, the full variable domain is EAEVAQSPRYKITEKSQAVAFWCDPISGHATLYWYRQILGQGPELLVQFQDESVVDDSQLPKDRFSAERLKGVDSTLKIQPAELGDSAMYLCASSYERGEAFFGQGTRLTVV.

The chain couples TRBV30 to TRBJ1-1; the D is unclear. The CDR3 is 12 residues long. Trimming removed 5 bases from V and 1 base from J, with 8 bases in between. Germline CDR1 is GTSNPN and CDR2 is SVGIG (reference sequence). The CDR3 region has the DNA TGTGCCTGGGGATTTGGGAACACTGAAGCTTTCTTT. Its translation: CAWGFGNTEAFF. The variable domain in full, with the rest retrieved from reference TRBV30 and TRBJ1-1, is SQTIHQWPATLVQPVGSPLSLECTVEGTSNPNLYWYRQAAGRGLQLLFYSVGIGQISSEVPQNLSASRPQDRQFILSSKKLLLSDSGFYLCAWGFGNTEAFFGQGTRLTVV.

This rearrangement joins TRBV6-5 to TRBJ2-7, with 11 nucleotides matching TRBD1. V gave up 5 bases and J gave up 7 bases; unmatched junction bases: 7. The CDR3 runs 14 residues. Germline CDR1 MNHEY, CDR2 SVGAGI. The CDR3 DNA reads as TGTGCCAGCAGTCCGGGACAGGGGGTCGGGGAGCAGTACTTC. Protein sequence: CASSPGQGVGEQYF.

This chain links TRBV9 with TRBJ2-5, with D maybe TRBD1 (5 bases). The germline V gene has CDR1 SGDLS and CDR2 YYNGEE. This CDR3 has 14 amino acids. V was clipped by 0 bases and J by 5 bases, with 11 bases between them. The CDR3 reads CASSVAGRVETQYF. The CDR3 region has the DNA TGTGCCAGCAGCGTAGCGGGCAGGGTGGAGACCCAGTACTTC. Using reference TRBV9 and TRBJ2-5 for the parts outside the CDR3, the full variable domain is DSGVTQTPKHLITATGQRVTLRCSPRSGDLSVYWYQQSLDQGLQFLIQYYNGEERAKGNILERFSAQQFPDLHSELNLSSLELGDSALYFCASSVAGRVETQYFGPGTRLLVL.

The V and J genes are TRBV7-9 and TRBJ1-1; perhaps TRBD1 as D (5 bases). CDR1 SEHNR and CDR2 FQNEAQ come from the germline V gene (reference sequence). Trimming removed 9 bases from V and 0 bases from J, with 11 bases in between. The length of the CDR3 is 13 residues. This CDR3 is CASNRGMNTEAFF. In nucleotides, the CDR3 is TGTGCCAGTAACCGGGGGATGAACACTGAAGCTTTCTTT.

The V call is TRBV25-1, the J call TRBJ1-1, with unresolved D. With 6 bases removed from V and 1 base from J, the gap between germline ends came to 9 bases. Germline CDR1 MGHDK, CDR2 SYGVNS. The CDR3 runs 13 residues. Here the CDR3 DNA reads TGTGCCAGCAGGTCACAAGGGAACACTGAAGCTTTCTTT. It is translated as CASRSQGNTEAFF.

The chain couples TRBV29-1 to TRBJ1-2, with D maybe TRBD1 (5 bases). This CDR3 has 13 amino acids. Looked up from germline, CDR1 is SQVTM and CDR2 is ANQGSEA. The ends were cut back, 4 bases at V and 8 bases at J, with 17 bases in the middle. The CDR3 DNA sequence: TGCAGCGTTGTGCAGGGTTCTTCTGTCGGCTACACCTTC. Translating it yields CSVVQGSSVGYTF.

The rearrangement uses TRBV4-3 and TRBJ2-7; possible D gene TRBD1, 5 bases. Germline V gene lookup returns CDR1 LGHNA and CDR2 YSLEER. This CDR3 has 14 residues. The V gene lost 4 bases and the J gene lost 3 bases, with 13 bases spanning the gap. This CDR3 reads CASSLQVEIYEQYF. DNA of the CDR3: TGCGCCAGCAGCCTACAGGTGGAGATCTACGAGCAGTACTTC.

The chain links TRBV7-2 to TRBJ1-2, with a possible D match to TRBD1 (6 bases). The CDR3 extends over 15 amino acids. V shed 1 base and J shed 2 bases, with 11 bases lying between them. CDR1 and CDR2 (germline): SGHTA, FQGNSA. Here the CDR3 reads CASSLVGGKNYGYTF. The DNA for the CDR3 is TGTGCCAGCAGCTTAGTAGGGGGGAAGAACTATGGCTACACCTTC. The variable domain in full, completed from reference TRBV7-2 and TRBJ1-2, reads GAGVSQSPSNKVTEKGKDVELRCDPISGHTALYWYRQSLGQGLEFLIYFQGNSAPDKSGLPSDRFSAERTGGSVSTLTIQRTQQEDSAVYLCASSLVGGKNYGYTFGSGTRLTVV.

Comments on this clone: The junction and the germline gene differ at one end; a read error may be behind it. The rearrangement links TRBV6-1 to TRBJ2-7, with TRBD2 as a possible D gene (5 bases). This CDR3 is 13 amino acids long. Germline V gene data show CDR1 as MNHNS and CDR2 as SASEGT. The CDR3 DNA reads TGTGCCAGCAGTCAAGCGGATTCCTACGAGCAGTACTTC. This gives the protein CASSQADSYEQYF.

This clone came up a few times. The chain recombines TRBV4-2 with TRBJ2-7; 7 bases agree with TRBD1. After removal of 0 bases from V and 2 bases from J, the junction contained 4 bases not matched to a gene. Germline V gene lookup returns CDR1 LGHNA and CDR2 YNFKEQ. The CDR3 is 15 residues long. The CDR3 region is CASSQEAQGAYEQYF. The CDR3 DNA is TGTGCCAGCAGCCAAGAGGCCCAGGGGGCCTACGAGCAGTACTTC.

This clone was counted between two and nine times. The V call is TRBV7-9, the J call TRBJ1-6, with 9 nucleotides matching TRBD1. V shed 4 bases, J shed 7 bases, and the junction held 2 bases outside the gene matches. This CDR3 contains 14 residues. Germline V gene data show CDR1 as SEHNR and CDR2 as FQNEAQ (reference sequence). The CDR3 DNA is TGTGCCAGCAGCTGGACAGGGGTAAATTCACCCCTCCACTTT. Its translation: CASSWTGVNSPLHF.

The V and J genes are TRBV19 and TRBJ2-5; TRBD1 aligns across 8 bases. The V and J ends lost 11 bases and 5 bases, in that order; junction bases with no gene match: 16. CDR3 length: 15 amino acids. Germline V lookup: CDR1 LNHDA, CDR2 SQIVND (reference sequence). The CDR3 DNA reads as TGTGCCTCCCGTAGTAGCTCAGGGGGCGGTGAGACCCAGTACTTC. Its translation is CASRSSSGGGETQYF.